This passage covers 11 T cell receptor beta chains from one sample sequenced in a study of T cell responses to AZD1222 COVID-19 vaccine. Profiled with immunoSEQ multiplex PCR; TCRdb holds only in-frame clones, not every one. The profile covers more than 70,000 clones, with roughly 88% appearing a single time and 4% to 5.5% taken by the ten largest. This specimen consisted of peripheral blood, obtained on day 0 of MenACWY control vaccination. Receptors were obtained from an adult in good health.

This chain uses TRBV5-4 with TRBJ2-3; D call uncertain. V lost 3 bases to trimming and J lost 2 bases, with 10 bases between them. The CDR3 length is 14 residues. CDR1 and CDR2 from the germline V gene are SGHNT and YYREEE (reference sequence). This CDR3 is CASSSADTTDTQYF. In DNA, the CDR3 is TGTGCCAGCAGCTCCGCAGATACCACAGATACGCAGTATTTT.

V gene TRBV5-6 combines with J gene TRBJ2-2; D gene ambiguous. This CDR3 has 12 residues. Looked up from germline, CDR1 is SGHDT and CDR2 is YYEEEE. V gave up 4 bases and J gave up 8 bases, with 9 bases separating them. The CDR3 bases are TGTGCCAGCAGCAAATCAACGGGGGAGCTGTTTTTT. This gives the protein CASSKSTGELFF.

This CDR3 reads CASRPTGLVRQPQHF. Written as DNA, the CDR3 is TGTGCCAGCAGACCTACAGGGTTGGTTAGGCAGCCCCAGCATTTT. The genes are TRBV6-6 and TRBJ1-5, with D perhaps matching TRBD1 (6 bases). The germline V and J ends were trimmed by 6 bases and 7 bases, with 19 bases remaining between them. The CDR3 runs 15 residues. Germline CDR1 and CDR2: MNHNY and SVGAGI (reference sequence).

The gene calls are TRBV5-1 and TRBJ1-1; 7 bases are a match to TRBD1. CDR1 is SGHRS and CDR2 is YFSETQ in the germline V gene. CDR3 length: 15 amino acids. Trimming took 4 bases from V and 4 from J; bases not matched to a gene: 10. The CDR3 region is CASSTSQGSGTEAFF. CDR3 coding DNA: TGCGCCAGCAGCACCTCACAGGGGTCAGGCACTGAAGCTTTCTTT.

The genes are TRBV5-1 and TRBJ1-5, with 7 positions matching TRBD1. The CDR3 runs 14 residues. After removal of 0 bases from V and 4 bases from J, the junction contained 1 base not matched to a gene. Germline V gene data show CDR1 as SGHRS and CDR2 as YFSETQ. CDR3 protein: CASSLGGQNQPQHF. In DNA form, the CDR3 reads TGCGCCAGCAGCTTGGGGGGACAGAATCAGCCCCAGCATTTT.

This clone has just a few counts. The J gene is TRBJ2-7, the V gene TRBV13; TRBD2 is a possible D gene (7 bases). V lost 5 bases to trimming and J lost 6 bases, with 17 bases between them. The germline gives CDR1 PRHDT, CDR2 FYEKMQ (reference sequence). The CDR3 contains 14 residues. The CDR3 region is CASSPGEGGVEQYF. The CDR3 coding sequence is TGTGCCAGCAGCCCCGGGGAGGGGGGGGTCGAGCAGTACTTC.

This chain uses TRBV11-2 with TRBJ2-3; D is undetermined. The CDR3 length is 13 residues. Germline values: CDR1 SGHAT, CDR2 FQNNGV. V lost 0 bases to trimming and J lost 6 bases, with 7 bases between them. The CDR3 loop is CASSLERLDTQYF. The CDR3 DNA sequence: TGTGCCAGCAGCTTAGAGCGGTTGGATACGCAGTATTTT.

The chain couples TRBV30 to TRBJ1-1, with TRBD1 as a possible D gene (5 bases). The germline V gene encodes CDR1 GTSNPN and CDR2 SVGIG (reference sequence). This CDR3 has 13 amino acids. Trimming took off 5 bases at V and 2 bases at J, with 12 bases between the two ends. CDR3 sequence (DNA): TGTGCCTGGGGCCGGGACGGAAACACTGAAGCTTTCTTT. Protein product: CAWGRDGNTEAFF.

The V gene is TRBV28, the J gene TRBJ2-7; the D gene is possibly TRBD2 (6 bases). The CDR3 is 14 amino acids. The ends were cut back, 4 bases at V and 4 bases at J, with 14 bases in the middle. Looked up from germline, CDR1 is MDHEN and CDR2 is SYDVKM. CDR3 in DNA: TGTGCCAGCAGTTGGGTCGGGGCGGGATACGAGCAGTACTTC. Its protein product is CASSWVGAGYEQYF.

The V call is TRBV6-6, the J call TRBJ2-2; tentatively, D is TRBD1 or TRBD2 (5 bases each). The V gene lost 5 bases and the J gene lost 6 bases, with 10 bases spanning the gap. This CDR3 has 13 residues. The V gene's germline CDR1 is MNHNY and CDR2 SVGAGI (reference sequence). The CDR3 is CASSQGSAGELFF. DNA of the CDR3: TGTGCCAGCAGTCAGGGTAGCGCCGGGGAGCTGTTTTTT.

The chain is built from TRBV9 and TRBJ1-2; possibly TRBD1 for D (5 bases). CDR1 SGDLS and CDR2 YYNGEE come from the germline V gene. The CDR3 runs to 14 residues. Trimming left V 3 bases short and J 8 bases short, with 17 bases between. The CDR3 DNA follows: TGTGCCAGCAGCGCGTTAGGAGGGGCTGACGGCTACACCTTC. This codes for CASSALGGADGYTF. Variable domain in full (rest from reference TRBV9 and TRBJ1-2): DSGVTQTPKHLITATGQRVTLRCSPRSGDLSVYWYQQSLDQGLQFLIQYYNGEERAKGNILERFSAQQFPDLHSELNLSSLELGDSALYFCASSALGGADGYTFGSGTRLTVV.